One sample yielded the 21 T cell receptor beta chains listed below, sequenced in a study of blood T cell repertoires in COVID-19. Repertoires were generated with immunoSEQ multiplex PCR, while TCRdb's copy carries only in-frame clones and drops some. The sample consists of about 68,000 clones, approximately 92% of them appearing once. Source material: peripheral blood. The receptors were sampled from a human donor in a cohort sampled during active COVID-19.

The gene calls are TRBV7-2 and TRBJ1-3; 8 bases are a match to TRBD1. Germline lookup yields CDR1 SGHTA and CDR2 FQGNSA. The CDR3 is 16 amino acids. Trimming cost V 6 bases and J 4 bases; bases outside gene matches: 11. This CDR3 is CASSLGQGVWGNTIYF. The DNA of the CDR3 is TGTGCCAGCAGTCTAGGACAGGGCGTATGGGGAAACACCATATATTTT.

The chain is built from TRBV12-5 and TRBJ2-1; weak D call: TRBD2 (5 bases). Looked up from germline, CDR1 is LGHNT and CDR2 is FRNRAP. The CDR3 consists of 14 residues. Trimming stripped 3 bases from V and 9 bases from J, with 15 bases between. The CDR3 DNA reads TGTGCTAGTGGTTTCGGGGAACCCTCGGCTGAGCAGTTCTTC. Protein sequence: CASGFGEPSAEQFF.

The chain links TRBV5-1 to TRBJ2-3; 9 bases fit TRBD2. Germline values: CDR1 SGHRS, CDR2 YFSETQ. This CDR3 comprises 17 residues. Trimming took 0 bases from V and 4 from J; bases not matched to a gene: 9. This CDR3 reads CASSLGHSGGGADTQYF. CDR3 sequence (DNA): TGCGCCAGCAGCTTGGGACATAGCGGGGGCGGGGCAGATACGCAGTATTTT.

This clone was detected once. V and J are TRBV10-2 and TRBJ2-3; 9 nucleotides align to TRBD1. This CDR3 is 18 amino acids long. Unmatched junction bases numbered 11, after V lost 3 bases and J lost 1 base. Germline V gene sequence: CDR1 WSHSY, CDR2 SAAADI. DNA for the CDR3: TGCGCCAGCAGTGAATGCCTCACCGGGACAGGGTGCACAGATACGCAGTATTTT. It specifies CASSECLTGTGCTDTQYF.

The chain combines TRBV3-1 (or the pseudogene TRBV3-2) with TRBJ2-5; D perhaps matches TRBD1 (6 bases). Germline assignment: CDR1 LGHDT and CDR2 YNNKEL (reference sequence). CDR3 length: 15 amino acids. Between the trimmed V and J ends, which lost 4 bases and 2 bases, there was a span of 14 bases. The CDR3 nucleotides read TGTGCCAGCAGCCCCCAGGGGAATGCTCAAGAGACCCAGTACTTC. Translation: CASSPQGNAQETQYF.

The chain couples TRBV2 to TRBJ1-4, with 10 nucleotides matching TRBD1. The CDR3 length is 18 residues. Per germline, CDR1 SNHLY and CDR2 FYNNEI. Trimming cost V 6 bases and J 0 bases; bases outside gene matches: 10. CDR3 sequence reads: CASRSDRGYHATNEKLFF. As DNA, the CDR3 is TGTGCCAGCAGGTCGGACAGGGGGTATCATGCAACTAATGAAAAACTGTTTTTT.

The V gene is TRBV12-1, the J gene TRBJ2-4; whether TRBD1, the table's D call, matches the DNA was not checked. TRBV12-1 is described as a pseudogene. The CDR3 length is 10 residues. CDR3 bases: TGTGCCAGCAGCTTGGGACAGGGATACTTC. This translates into CASSLGQGYF.

The chain joins TRBV7-2 to TRBJ1-6; tentative D call: TRBD1 (5 bases). Germline CDR1 reads SGHTA; CDR2 reads FQGNSA. There are 17 residues in the CDR3. Trimming removed 1 base at V and 2 bases at J, with 12 bases between. The CDR3 is CASSLDGGVPYNSPLHF. In DNA form, the CDR3 reads TGTGCCAGCAGCTTAGATGGGGGGGTCCCCTATAATTCACCCCTCCACTTT.

The CDR3 nucleotides are TGTGCCAGCAGCAAAAGGGGCACTAACTATGGCTACACCTTC. This translates into CASSKRGTNYGYTF. V is TRBV21-1 and J is TRBJ1-2; the table's D call of TRBD1 was not tested on the DNA. TRBV21-1 corresponds to a pseudogene. The CDR3 spans 14 residues.

V usage is TRBV27 and J usage is TRBJ1-6; TRBD1 might be the D (5 bases). The ends were cut back, 5 bases at V and 2 bases at J, with 13 bases in the middle. Germline V lookup: CDR1 MNHEY, CDR2 SMNVEV (reference sequence). The CDR3 has 16 amino acids. The CDR3 coding sequence is TGTGCCAGCAGTGGAGGGGCTAGCACCTATAATTCACCCCTCCACTTT. It translates to CASSGGASTYNSPLHF.

V gene TRBV10-1 combines with J gene TRBJ2-3; 7 nucleotides align to TRBD1. From germline, CDR1 is WNHNN and CDR2 SYGVQD (reference sequence). The CDR3 is 15 amino acids. Unmatched junction bases numbered 4, after V lost 3 bases and J lost 1 base. The CDR3 loop is CASSDYRGGTDTQYF. The CDR3 nucleotides read TGCGCCAGCAGTGATTACAGGGGAGGCACAGATACGCAGTATTTT.

V is TRBV15 and J is TRBJ2-7; 7 bases align to TRBD2. The V segment lost 1 base and the J segment 5 bases; nucleotides outside the gene matches: 11. The CDR3 has 16 amino acids. CDR1 is LNHNV, CDR2 YYDKDF, per germline (reference sequence). CDR3 nucleotide sequence: TGTGCCACCAGCAGAGCCCAGCGGGGTCCGGGAAACGAGCAGTACTTC. Protein sequence: CATSRAQRGPGNEQYF. Supplemented by reference TRBV15 and TRBJ2-7, the full variable domain reads DAMVIQNPRYQVTQFGKPVTLSCSQTLNHNVMYWYQQKSSQAPKLLFHYYDKDFNNEADTPDNFQSRRPNTSFCFLDIRSPGLGDTAMYLCATSRAQRGPGNEQYFGPGTRLTVT.

The rearrangement uses TRBV10-3 and TRBJ2-2; 9 bases match TRBD1. Germline assignment: CDR1 ENHRY and CDR2 SYGVKD. The CDR3 has 15 residues. V was clipped by 7 bases and J by 5 bases; unmatched bases: 8. CDR3 residues: CAIKGQGVKTGELFF. CDR3 bases: TGTGCCATCAAGGGACAGGGCGTAAAAACCGGGGAGCTGTTTTTT.

DNA of the CDR3: TGTGCCAGCAGCTTAGTGGGGACAGGGGCCTACGAGCAGTACTTC. Its protein product is CASSLVGTGAYEQYF. The chain carries TRBV7-2 and TRBJ2-7; TRBD1 aligns across 10 bases. Germline V lookup: CDR1 SGHTA, CDR2 FQGNSA. The CDR3 length is 15 residues. Trimming took 1 base from V and 2 from J; bases not matched to a gene: 2.

This clone came up a few times. The chain uses TRBV27 and TRBJ1-5, with D unresolved. This CDR3 contains 13 residues. Germline CDR1 MNHEY, CDR2 SMNVEV (reference sequence). Trimming left V 10 bases short and J 1 base short, with 11 bases between. The CDR3 DNA reads as TGTGCCACACGGGGAGGGAGCAATCAGCCCCAGCATTTT. Translation: CATRGGSNQPQHF.

The chain employs TRBV14 and TRBJ1-3, with D unclear. The germline V gene has CDR1 SGHDN and CDR2 FVKESK. Trimming took 1 base from V and 0 from J, leaving 4 bases between them. This CDR3 spans 14 amino acids. As DNA, the CDR3 is TGTGCCAGCAGCCAAGTAGTCTCTGGAAACACCATATATTTT. Its protein is CASSQVVSGNTIYF.

The V call is TRBV7-9, the J call TRBJ1-5, with D maybe TRBD1 (6 bases). Germline V gene data show CDR1 as SEHNR and CDR2 as FQNEAQ (reference sequence). This CDR3 spans 18 amino acids. The V and J ends lost 3 bases and 2 bases respectively, with 20 bases between them. The CDR3 region is CASSFGNEGEHGNQPQHF. As DNA, the CDR3 is TGTGCCAGCAGCTTTGGCAACGAGGGGGAGCATGGCAATCAGCCCCAGCATTTT. Supplemented by reference TRBV7-9 and TRBJ1-5, the full variable domain reads DTGVSQNPRHKITKRGQNVTFRCDPISEHNRLYWYRQTLGQGPEFLTYFQNEAQLEKSRLLSDRFSAERPKGSFSTLEIQRTEQGDSAMYLCASSFGNEGEHGNQPQHFGDGTRLSIL.

The chain joins TRBV5-1 to TRBJ2-2; the match to TRBD2 covers 7 bases. The CDR3 totals 15 residues. Per the germline V gene, CDR1 is SGHRS and CDR2 is YFSETQ. The trim removed 0 bases at V and 4 bases at J, leaving 3 bases unmatched. CDR3 nucleotide sequence: TGCGCCAGCAGCTTGGGGTTAGCGGGCACCGGGGAGCTGTTTTTT. Translating gives CASSLGLAGTGELFF.

This rearrangement joins TRBV19 to TRBJ2-5; 14 nucleotides line up with TRBD2. Germline V lookup: CDR1 LNHDA, CDR2 SQIVND (reference sequence). This CDR3 is built from 16 residues. V lost 7 bases, J lost 2 bases, and 6 bases stayed unmatched. In DNA form, the CDR3 reads TGTGCCAGTAAAGGGACTAGCGGGGGAGGGCAAGAGACCCAGTACTTC. Its translation is CASKGTSGGGQETQYF.

The V gene is TRBV15, the J gene TRBJ2-5; D not certain. The CDR3 length is 14 residues. Germline V gene data show CDR1 as LNHNV and CDR2 as YYDKDF (reference sequence). V lost 0 bases and J lost 4, with 9 bases in between. In DNA form, the CDR3 reads TGTGCCACCAGCAGAGAAAAGTTGGCAGAGACCCAGTACTTC. Protein product: CATSREKLAETQYF. The entire variable domain, with the rest obtained from reference TRBV15 and TRBJ2-5, is as follows: DAMVIQNPRYQVTQFGKPVTLSCSQTLNHNVMYWYQQKSSQAPKLLFHYYDKDFNNEADTPDNFQSRRPNTSFCFLDIRSPGLGDTAMYLCATSREKLAETQYFGPGTRLLVL.

The V call is TRBV28, the J call TRBJ1-1, with 8 bases aligning to TRBD1. The germline CDR1 and CDR2 sequences are MDHEN and SYDVKM. Trimming removed 3 bases from V and 9 bases from J; junction bases left unmatched: 3. The CDR3 has 12 amino acids. The CDR3 bases are TGTGCCAGCAGTTTCGGACAGGGCAAAGCTTTCTTT. Its translation: CASSFGQGKAFF.